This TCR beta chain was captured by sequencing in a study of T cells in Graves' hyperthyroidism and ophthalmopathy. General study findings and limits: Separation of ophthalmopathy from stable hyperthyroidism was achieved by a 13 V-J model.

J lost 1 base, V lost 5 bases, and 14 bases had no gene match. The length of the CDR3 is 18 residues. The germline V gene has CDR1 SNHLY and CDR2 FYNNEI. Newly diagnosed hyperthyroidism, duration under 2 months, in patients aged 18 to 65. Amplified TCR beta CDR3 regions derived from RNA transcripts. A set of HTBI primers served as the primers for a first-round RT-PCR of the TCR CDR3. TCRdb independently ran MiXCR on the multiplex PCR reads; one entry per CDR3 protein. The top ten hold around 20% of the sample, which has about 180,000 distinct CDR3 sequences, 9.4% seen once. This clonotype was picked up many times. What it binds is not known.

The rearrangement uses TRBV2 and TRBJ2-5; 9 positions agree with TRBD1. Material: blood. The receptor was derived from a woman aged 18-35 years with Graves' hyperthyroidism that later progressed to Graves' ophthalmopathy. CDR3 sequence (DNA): TGTGCCAGCAGTCCCCTGGACAGGGGCATAGTCTTCCAAGAGACCCAGTACTTC. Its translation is CASSPLDRGIVFQETQYF.